This T cell receptor beta chain stems from a study of blood T cell repertoires in COVID-19. About the research overall: Sources were T cells, B-cell-depleted T cells, or PBMCs; the material itself was cDNA or gDNA.

Measured with immunoSEQ multiplex PCR; TCRdb has only the in-frame clones, and not every one. The sample includes about 250,000 clones, 86% of them seen just once. During active infection, Seattle patients enrolled and were then monitored through disease. The CDR3 contains 15 residues. Germline V gene sequence: CDR1 KGHSH, CDR2 LQKENI. Trimming took 0 bases from V and 2 from J, leaving 8 bases between them. Sequencing was done on a sample of peripheral blood. This TCR was sampled from a woman over 75 with COVID-19, enrolled during active disease. The chain links TRBV18 to TRBJ1-3, with D unresolved. As DNA, the CDR3 is TGTGCCAGCTCACCACCGGCGGGAACTGGAAACACCATATATTTT. Its protein is CASSPPAGTGNTIYF.